This T cell receptor (beta chain) originates from a study of blood T cell repertoires in COVID-19 (dated by TCRdb to 2019 to 2021). Context from the whole study: Collaborator samples came from the United States, Italy and Spain and covered acute and convalescent phases of COVID-19. The material from the prospective study consisted of cDNA or gDNA derived from T cells, B-cell-depleted T cells, or PBMCs. Subjects who had been exposed to COVID-19, were actively infected with it, or had recovered from it provided the deeply sampled blood TCRbeta repertoires that made up the dataset. The repertoires were released in a freely available public database intended as a resource for research on the immune response to SARS-CoV-2. The samples were drawn from two sources: the first 160 participants of the ongoing ImmuneRACE study, and 1,000 to 1,500 subjects contributed by 6 global collaborators. The sample metadata nearly always contained a de-identified subject ID, COVID-19 status, age in years and sex. HLA class I and class II types, where available, came from metadata supplied by the sample provider rather than from assay-based typing.

As to this clone: What this receptor recognizes is not known. No base quality information exists; no much larger clone differs at one position.

V and J lose 3 bases and 4 bases, and a span of 9 bases separates them. CDR3 length: 13 amino acids, cysteine to phenylalanine. Of the read, only the CDR3 DNA is kept; its 39 bases are in frame from base 1. TCRbeta CDR3 regions were amplified from genomic DNA by means of the immunoSEQ Assay, a bias-controlled multiplex PCR. The paper's data handling went like this. Nucleated cell counts per sample were estimated from amplification of reference gene primers within the assay. To quantify the absolute abundance of each unique TCRbeta CDR3 rearrangement, sequence reads were collapsed and filtered. For each sample, productive Simpson clonality was calculated as the square root of Simpson's diversity index over productive rearrangements. The clones in this table, taken by TCRdb from immuneACCESS, are in-frame only. Not every clone is retained; where verified, under half of the shortfall comes from an unresolved V gene, and the cause of the rest is unknown. That table is the source of V, J and clone size, and D and trimming were worked out from the DNA. This sample has fewer than 250,000 clones in its table, and around 82% of those were observed once. The ten most abundant clones make up around 4.7% of the sample.

The collaborating institutions used their own protocols to collect whole blood in K2EDTA tubes. Collaborator samples were shipped for TCRbeta analysis as frozen whole blood, isolated PBMCs, or DNA extracted from either sample type. The investigation overall reported the following: The quantity of clinical and demographic metadata differed by source and by participant and was supplied without curation.

This receptor was obtained from a woman in her seventies with acute or convalescent COVID-19. The chain joins TRBV12-3 or TRBV12-4 to TRBJ2-5; a tentative D call is TRBD2 (6 bases match). The sample was peripheral blood. The encoded CDR3 is CASSLRGGETQYF. The DNA sequence follows: TGTGCCAGCAGTTTGAGGGGAGGAGAGACCCAGTACTTC.